The 20 T cell receptor beta chains presented below share a single source sample, sequenced in a study of beta chain features in type 1 diabetes. Study-level points and caveats: All four CD4+ subsets from Type 1 diabetes patients carried moderately but significantly shorter TCRB CDR3s.

Their antigens remain unidentified. All of the isolated RNA was reverse transcribed, so expressed TCRB transcripts were sequenced. Data came from immunoSEQ multiplex PCR; TCRdb stores just in-frame clones and leaves some out. The sample has approximately 170,000 clones, around 8% seen once. The sample taken for sequencing was central memory CD4+ T cells from blood. The receptors stem from a middle-aged woman with type 1 diabetes.

V and J are TRBV25-1 and TRBJ2-5; D perhaps matches TRBD1 (6 bases). TRBJ2-7 matches the DNA end more closely, so the J call is doubtful. CDR1 MGHDK and CDR2 SYGVNS come from the germline V gene. The CDR3 is 12 amino acids. This CDR3 is CASSRGSYEQYF. The DNA of the CDR3 is TGTGCCAGCTCCAGGGGATCCTACGAGCAGTACTTC.

This clone was seen a handful of times. The chain combines TRBV30 with TRBJ1-2; 8 positions match TRBD1. Germline V gene sequence: CDR1 GTSNPN, CDR2 SVGIG (reference sequence). This CDR3 is 14 amino acids long. Trimming removed 1 base from V and 8 bases from J; junction bases left unmatched: 9. The DNA for the CDR3 is TGTGCCTGGAGTGCCCAGGGGGCTGGTGTGGGCTACACCTTC. Protein sequence: CAWSAQGAGVGYTF. The whole variable domain, filled in from reference TRBV30 and TRBJ1-2, reads SQTIHQWPATLVQPVGSPLSLECTVEGTSNPNLYWYRQAAGRGLQLLFYSVGIGQISSEVPQNLSASRPQDRQFILSSKKLLLSDSGFYLCAWSAQGAGVGYTFGSGTRLTVV.

This clone was counted a few times. The chain employs TRBV28 and TRBJ1-2; perhaps TRBD1 as D (5 bases). The germline V gene has CDR1 MDHEN and CDR2 SYDVKM. Trimming stripped 2 bases from V and 4 bases from J, with 17 bases between. This CDR3 has 16 residues. For the CDR3, the DNA is TGTGCCAGCAGTTTAGGGGCCCCTAACTCGGGCTATGGCTACACCTTC. Translated: CASSLGAPNSGYGYTF.

The chain combines TRBV7-8 with TRBJ1-6; TRBD1 matches 11 bases. Germline trimming cut 5 bases from V and 7 bases from J; bases unmatched to any gene: 4. There are 15 residues in the CDR3. Germline assignment: CDR1 SGHVS and CDR2 FQNEAQ. The CDR3 DNA reads TGTGCCAGCAGCCGGGGGACAGGGGGAAATTCACCCCTCCACTTT. Translated: CASSRGTGGNSPLHF. The full variable domain, with the rest looked up from reference TRBV7-8 and TRBJ1-6, is GAGVSQSPRYKVAKRGQDVALRCDPISGHVSLFWYQQALGQGPEFLTYFQNEAQLDKSGLPSDRFFAERPEGSVSTLKIQRTQQEDSAVYLCASSRGTGGNSPLHFGNGTRLTVT.

This clone was seen a few times. The V gene is TRBV11-3, the J gene TRBJ1-1; 7 nucleotides match TRBD1. V shed 5 bases and J 5 bases; nucleotides not matched to a gene: 5. Germline V gene sequence: CDR1 SGHNT, CDR2 YENEEA. This CDR3 is 13 amino acids long. The CDR3 coding sequence is TGTGCCAGCAGCGCAGGGGGAGGAACTGAAGCTTTCTTT. It is translated as CASSAGGGTEAFF.

The table lists this clone with a few counts. The chain is built from TRBV9 and TRBJ2-5; D unclear. CDR1 and CDR2 (germline): SGDLS, YYNGEE. The V end was cut by 0 bases, the J end by 5 bases, with 8 bases between. The length of the CDR3 is 13 residues. CDR3 nucleotides: TGTGCCAGCAGCGTAGGTGTGTCGGAGACCCAGTACTTC. Translated: CASSVGVSETQYF. Full variable domain (missing parts from reference TRBV9 and TRBJ2-5): DSGVTQTPKHLITATGQRVTLRCSPRSGDLSVYWYQQSLDQGLQFLIQYYNGEERAKGNILERFSAQQFPDLHSELNLSSLELGDSALYFCASSVGVSETQYFGPGTRLLVL.

This clone was seen more than once but under ten times. CDR3: CASTGRQGSNQPQHF. CDR3 bases: TGTGCCAGCACCGGGAGACAGGGGAGCAATCAGCCCCAGCATTTT. This rearrangement joins TRBV6-5 to TRBJ1-5, with 8 bases that match TRBD1. This CDR3 is 15 amino acids long. After removal of 7 bases from V and 1 base from J, the junction contained 6 bases not matched to a gene. Germline V lookup: CDR1 MNHEY, CDR2 SVGAGI.

This clone was found many times. This chain connects TRBV5-1 to TRBJ2-2, with TRBD1 identical over 7 bases. The V gene end was trimmed by 0 bases and the J gene end by 6 bases; junction bases not matched to a gene: 5. Germline V gene sequence: CDR1 SGHRS, CDR2 YFSETQ. The length of the CDR3 is 15 residues. CDR3 coding DNA: TGCGCCAGCAGCTTGGTCGACGGACAGGCCGGGGAGCTGTTTTTT. It yields the protein CASSLVDGQAGELFF.

This clone was picked up a small number of times. The chain recombines TRBV18 with TRBJ2-7, with D uncertain. Germline V CDR1 and CDR2: KGHSH, LQKENI. The CDR3 is 15 amino acids. The V end lost 3 bases, the J end lost 7 bases, and 19 bases lay between the germline ends. CDR3: CASSPAPGLLREQYF. The CDR3 DNA sequence: TGTGCCAGCTCACCGGCCCCCGGCTTGTTGAGGGAGCAGTACTTC.

This clone has more than one count but fewer than ten. The CDR3 nucleotides read TGTGCCAGCAGACGTTTAAAGGGGCGACTCGCTAACTATGGCTACACCTTC. This codes for CASRRLKGRLANYGYTF. The chain couples TRBV5-6 to TRBJ1-2; possibly TRBD1 for D (5 bases). V shed 5 bases and J shed 0 bases, with 20 bases lying between them. The CDR3 is 17 residues long. Germline CDR1 is SGHDT and CDR2 is YYEEEE.

The CDR3 DNA follows: TGTGCCAGCAGCCCGCCCGCCGGGACAGTATCAGATACGCAGTATTTT. As protein: CASSPPAGTVSDTQYF. V and J are TRBV9 and TRBJ2-3; TRBD1 agrees at 7 bases. The germline gives CDR1 SGDLS, CDR2 YYNGEE. CDR3 length equals 16 residues. V lost 4 bases and J lost 4; bases outside the gene matches: 12.

This clone appeared a few times. The chain combines TRBV29-1 with TRBJ2-7; 8 positions match TRBD1. Germline assignment: CDR1 SQVTM and CDR2 ANQGSEA. Trimming took 6 bases from V and 5 from J; bases not matched to a gene: 12. This CDR3 spans 14 amino acids. Here the CDR3 reads CSVRTDRAQDEQYF. The CDR3 DNA reads TGCAGCGTACGCACGGACAGGGCGCAGGACGAGCAGTACTTC.

V usage is TRBV7-9 and J usage is TRBJ2-1; tentatively, D is TRBD1 (5 bases). The germline CDR1 and CDR2 sequences are SEHNR and FQNEAQ (reference sequence). Trimming pared 5 bases from V and 6 bases from J, leaving 17 bases between. The CDR3 totals 15 residues. In DNA form, the CDR3 reads TGTGCCAGCAGCCCTGGGGCCATATTGGTCAATGAGCAGTTCTTC. Translation gives CASSPGAILVNEQFF.

Turning to this clone: The junction and the germline gene differ at one end; a read error may be behind it. The chain combines TRBV18 with TRBJ1-1; the D is unclear. This CDR3 is 14 amino acids long. Looked up from germline, CDR1 is KGHSH and CDR2 is LQKENI. The CDR3 DNA is TGTGCCAGCTCACCAGTCGCGACTCCGGTAGAAGGTTTCTTT. Translating gives CASSPVATPVEGFF.

This chain joins TRBV11-1 and TRBJ2-6; TRBD2 might be the D (6 bases). V shed 1 base and J shed 2 bases, with 9 bases lying between them. Germline V CDR1 and CDR2: SGHAT, FQDESV (reference sequence). The CDR3 length is 16 residues. The CDR3 nucleotides are TGTGCCAGCAGCTTAGATGGCGGGGCTGGGGCCAACGTCCTGACTTTC. Residues: CASSLDGGAGANVLTF.

This clone was observed at least ten times. The rearrangement uses TRBV4-2 and TRBJ1-1, with D unresolved. The V end was cut by 3 bases, the J end by 1 base, with 12 bases between. The CDR3 loop spans 15 amino acids. Germline values: CDR1 LGHNA, CDR2 YNFKEQ. The CDR3: CASSQVGSGNTEAFF. The CDR3 bases are TGTGCCAGCAGCCAGGTCGGGAGCGGGAACACTGAAGCTTTCTTT.

A few counts support this clone. This sequence joins TRBV5-1 and TRBJ1-6; 9 bases align to TRBD1. V dropped 4 bases and J dropped 7; count of bases not matched to a gene: 3. Per germline, CDR1 SGHRS and CDR2 YFSETQ. This CDR3 region has 14 residues. CDR3 in amino acids: CASSQTGGNSPLHF. CDR3 DNA: TGCGCCAGCAGCCAGACAGGGGGGAATTCACCCCTCCACTTT.

This clone was counted only a few times. V is TRBV10-2 and J is TRBJ1-5; D remains unclear. The length of the CDR3 is 15 residues. Trimming pared 2 bases from V and 2 bases from J, leaving 10 bases between. The V gene's germline CDR1 is WSHSY and CDR2 SAAADI. CDR3 sequence reads: CASSEGWLGNQPQHF. The CDR3 nucleotides are TGCGCCAGCAGTGAGGGGTGGCTAGGCAATCAGCCCCAGCATTTT.

The chain is built from TRBV30 and TRBJ1-3; D gene uncertain. V dropped 4 bases and J dropped 0 bases, with 10 bases sitting between them. From germline, CDR1 is GTSNPN and CDR2 SVGIG (reference sequence). The CDR3 contains 14 residues. The DNA for the CDR3 is TGTGCCTGGACGAGAGCCCGCTCTGGAAACACCATATATTTT. This codes for CAWTRARSGNTIYF.

The chain couples TRBV7-2 to TRBJ2-5; 11 bases fit TRBD2. CDR1 and CDR2 (germline): SGHTA, FQGNSA. The length of the CDR3 is 15 residues. Losses at the gene ends were 4 bases for V and 5 bases for J; bases not matched to a gene: 6. The CDR3 loop reads CASSSVAGGKETQYF. CDR3 coding DNA: TGTGCCAGCAGCTCCGTAGCGGGAGGGAAGGAGACCCAGTACTTC.